This T cell receptor beta chain was retrieved from a study of identical twins. Overall study results and limits: Among beta out-of-frame sequences, excess sharing between twins appeared weaker. Compared with models, monozygotic twins showed more out-of-frame TCR alpha sharing.

This clonotype was observed many times. The antigen is undetermined. TCRdb re-called the 5' RACE reads with MiXCR, one entry per CDR3 protein. The sample includes hundreds of thousands of distinct CDR3 sequences, around 6.1% of them seen just once. The V gene lost 5 bases and the J gene lost 0 bases, with 12 bases spanning the gap. The CDR3 consists of 15 residues. The chain carries TRBV12-3 or TRBV12-4 and TRBJ2-3; D is uncertain. Sequenced material: naive T cells sorted from blood. The receptor was derived from a man between 18 and 29 years old in good health. The CDR3 loop reads CASSITAASTDTQYF. The DNA for the CDR3 is TGTGCCAGCAGTATTACAGCAGCGAGCACAGATACGCAGTATTTT.